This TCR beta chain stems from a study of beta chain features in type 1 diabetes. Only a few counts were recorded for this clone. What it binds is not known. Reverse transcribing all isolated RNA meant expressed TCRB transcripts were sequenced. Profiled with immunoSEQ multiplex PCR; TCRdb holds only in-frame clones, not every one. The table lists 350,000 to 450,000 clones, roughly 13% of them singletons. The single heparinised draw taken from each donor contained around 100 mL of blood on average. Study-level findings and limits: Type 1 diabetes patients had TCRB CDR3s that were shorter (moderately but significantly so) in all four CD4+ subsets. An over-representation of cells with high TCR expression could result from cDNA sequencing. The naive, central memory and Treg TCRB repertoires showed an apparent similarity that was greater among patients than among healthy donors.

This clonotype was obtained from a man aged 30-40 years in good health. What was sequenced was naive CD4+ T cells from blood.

The CDR3 region is CASSLWGPGTYNEQFF. CDR3 nucleotide sequence: TGTGCCAGCAGCTTATGGGGTCCGGGAACCTACAATGAGCAGTTCTTC. The rearrangement joins TRBV7-9 to TRBJ2-1, with a weak D call TRBD2 (5 bases). Germline loops: CDR1 SEHNR, CDR2 FQNEAQ (reference sequence). V gave up 2 bases and J gave up 2 bases, with 13 bases separating them. This CDR3 region has 16 residues. The full variable domain, rest sourced from reference TRBV7-9 and TRBJ2-1, is DTGVSQNPRHKITKRGQNVTFRCDPISEHNRLYWYRQTLGQGPEFLTYFQNEAQLEKSRLLSDRFSAERPKGSFSTLEIQRTEQGDSAMYLCASSLWGPGTYNEQFFGPGTRLTVL.